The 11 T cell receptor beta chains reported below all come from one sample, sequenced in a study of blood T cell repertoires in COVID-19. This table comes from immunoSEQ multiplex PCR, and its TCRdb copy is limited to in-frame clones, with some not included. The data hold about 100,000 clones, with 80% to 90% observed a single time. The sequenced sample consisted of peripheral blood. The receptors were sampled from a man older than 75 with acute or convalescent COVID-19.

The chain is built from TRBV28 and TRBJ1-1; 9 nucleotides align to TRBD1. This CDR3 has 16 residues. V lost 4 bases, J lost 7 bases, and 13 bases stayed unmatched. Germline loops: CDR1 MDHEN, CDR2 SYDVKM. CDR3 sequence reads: CASSSPGQGGFSEAFF. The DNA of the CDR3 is TGTGCCAGCAGTTCTCCGGGACAGGGAGGGTTTAGTGAAGCTTTCTTT.

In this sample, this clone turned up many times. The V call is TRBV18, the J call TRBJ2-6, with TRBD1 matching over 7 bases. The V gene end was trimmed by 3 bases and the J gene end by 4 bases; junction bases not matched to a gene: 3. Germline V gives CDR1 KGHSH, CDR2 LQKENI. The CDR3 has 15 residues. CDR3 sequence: CASSPTGSGANVLTF. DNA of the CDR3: TGTGCCAGCTCACCGACAGGGTCCGGGGCCAACGTCCTGACTTTC.

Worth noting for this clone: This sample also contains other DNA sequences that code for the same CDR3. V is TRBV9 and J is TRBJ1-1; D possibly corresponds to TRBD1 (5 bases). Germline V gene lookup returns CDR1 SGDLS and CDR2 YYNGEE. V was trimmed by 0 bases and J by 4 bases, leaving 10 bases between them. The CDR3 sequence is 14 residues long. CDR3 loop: CASSVAGGSTEAFF. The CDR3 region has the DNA TGTGCCAGCAGCGTAGCCGGGGGGTCCACTGAAGCTTTCTTT.

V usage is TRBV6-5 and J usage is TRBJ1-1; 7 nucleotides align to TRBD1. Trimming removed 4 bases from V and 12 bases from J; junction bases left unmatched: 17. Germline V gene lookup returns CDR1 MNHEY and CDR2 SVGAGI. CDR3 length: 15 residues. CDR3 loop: CASSSADRSLRVSFF. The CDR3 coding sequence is TGTGCCAGCAGTTCAGCGGACAGGAGCCTTAGGGTTTCTTTCTTT.

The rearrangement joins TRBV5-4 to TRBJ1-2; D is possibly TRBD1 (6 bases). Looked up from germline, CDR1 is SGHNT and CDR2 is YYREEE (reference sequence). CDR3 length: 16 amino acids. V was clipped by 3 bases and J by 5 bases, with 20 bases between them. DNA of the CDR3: TGTGCCAGCAGCTCTACGCCAGGGGTCCCCCAATATGGCTACACCTTC. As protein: CASSSTPGVPQYGYTF.

DNA for the CDR3: TGTGCCAGCAGCCGAAAAGGGGGGGATGGCTACACCTTC. It specifies CASSRKGGDGYTF. This chain joins TRBV5-6 and TRBJ1-2; the D gene is possibly TRBD1 (6 bases). Germline V gives CDR1 SGHDT, CDR2 YYEEEE. The CDR3 extends over 13 amino acids. V lost 4 bases, J lost 6 bases, and 13 bases lay in between. Full variable domain (outside the CDR3, taken from reference TRBV5-6 and TRBJ1-2): DAGVTQSPTHLIKTRGQQVTLRCSPKSGHDTVSWYQQALGQGPQFIFQYYEEEERQRGNFPDRFSGHQFPNYSSELNVNALLLGDSALYLCASSRKGGDGYTFGSGTRLTVV.

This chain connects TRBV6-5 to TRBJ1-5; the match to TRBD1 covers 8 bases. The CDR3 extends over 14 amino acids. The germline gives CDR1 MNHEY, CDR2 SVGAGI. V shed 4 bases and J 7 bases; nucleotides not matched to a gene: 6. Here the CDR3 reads CASSSGQGGQPQHF. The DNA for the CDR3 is TGTGCCAGCAGTTCAGGACAGGGCGGGCAGCCCCAGCATTTT.

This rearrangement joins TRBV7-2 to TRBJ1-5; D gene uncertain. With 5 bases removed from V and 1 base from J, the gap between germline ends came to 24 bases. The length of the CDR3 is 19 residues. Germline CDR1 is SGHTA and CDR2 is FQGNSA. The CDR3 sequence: CASSRGTGGGIWSNQPQHF. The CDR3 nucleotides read TGTGCCAGCAGCCGGGGAACGGGTGGCGGTATATGGAGCAATCAGCCCCAGCATTTT.

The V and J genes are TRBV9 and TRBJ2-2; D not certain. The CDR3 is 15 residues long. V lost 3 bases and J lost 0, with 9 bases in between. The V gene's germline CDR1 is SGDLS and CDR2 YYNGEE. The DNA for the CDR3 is TGTGCCAGCAGCGCTATTCCCTCGAACACCGGGGAGCTGTTTTTT. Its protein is CASSAIPSNTGELFF.

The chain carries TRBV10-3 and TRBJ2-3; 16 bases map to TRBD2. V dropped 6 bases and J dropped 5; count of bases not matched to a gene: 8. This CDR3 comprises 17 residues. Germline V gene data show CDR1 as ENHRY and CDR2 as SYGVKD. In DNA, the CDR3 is TGTGCCATCAGAGAGGGACTAGCGGGGGGGCATGGAGATACGCAGTATTTT. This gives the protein CAIREGLAGGHGDTQYF.

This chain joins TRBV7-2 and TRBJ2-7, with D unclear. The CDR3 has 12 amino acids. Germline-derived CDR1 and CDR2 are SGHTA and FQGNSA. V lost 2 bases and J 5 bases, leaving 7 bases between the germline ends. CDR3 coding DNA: TGTGCCAGCAGCTTAACAGTCAACGAGCAGTACTTC. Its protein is CASSLTVNEQYF.